A selection of T cell receptor beta chains follows, all from one sample in a study of radiation and T cells in renal cell carcinoma. The data were produced by immunoSEQ multiplex PCR, yet TCRdb's version contains in-frame clones alone and is incomplete. The profile shows 100,000 to 150,000 clones, over 75% of them singletons. Sequences were derived from blood, sampled from a patient whose treatment included radiotherapy and nephrectomy. These TCRs come from a man aged 45-60 years with renal cell carcinoma. The CDR3 runs from the conserved cysteine through the conserved F or W. Each record gives: V gene, D gene, clone size, J gene, CDR3 length, CDR3 protein, CDR3 DNA. D genes are given only for firm matches. Not every row has a clone size; where given, it reads once, few, many or a size class.

>TRBV9|-|-|TRBJ2-5|12
CASSVGEETQYF
TGTGCCAGCAGCGTAGGTGAAGAGACCCAGTACTTC
>TRBV27|-|-|TRBJ2-5|14
CASSLGTAGETQYF
TGTGCCAGCAGTTTAGGCACAGCCGGAGAGACCCAGTACTTC
>TRBV4-2|TRBD2|-|TRBJ2-1|15
CASSLLAGALNEQFF
TGTGCCAGCAGTCTTCTAGCGGGGGCCCTCAATGAGCAGTTCTTC
>TRBV7-9|-|-|TRBJ2-5|14
CASSTRQNQETQYF
TGTGCCAGCAGCACCCGACAGAACCAAGAGACCCAGTACTTC
>TRBV15|TRBD1|-|TRBJ1-5|15
CATSRDTGGPSAQHF
TGTGCCACCAGCAGAGATACAGGGGGCCCCTCGGCCCAGCATTTT
>TRBV4-2|-|-|TRBJ2-7|16
CASSRTRGMGTYEQYF
TGTGCCAGCAGCCGGACAAGAGGAATGGGAACCTACGAGCAGTACTTC
>TRBV6-1|TRBD2|-|TRBJ2-1|19
CASSEPSVAGGTSYNEQFF
TGTGCCAGCAGTGAGCCATCGGTAGCGGGAGGAACGTCCTACAATGAGCAGTTCTTC
>TRBV18|-|few|TRBJ2-5|14
CASSRGQIQETQYF
TGTGCCAGCTCACGAGGACAGATCCAAGAGACCCAGTACTTC
>TRBV6-6|-|-|TRBJ2-2|16
CASSIPMDRGTGELFF
TGTGCCAGCAGTATACCAATGGACAGAGGCACCGGGGAGCTGTTTTTT
>TRBV7-6|TRBD2|-|TRBJ2-2|18
CASSRLAGGPSFTGELFF
TGTGCCAGCAGCAGACTAGCGGGAGGGCCTAGTTTTACCGGGGAGCTGTTTTTT
>TRBV19|TRBD1|-|TRBJ2-2|16
CASTNGQGVATGELFF
TGTGCCAGTACAAACGGACAGGGGGTCGCCACCGGGGAGCTGTTTTTT
>TRBV18|-|-|TRBJ1-1|14
CASSQTGGSTEAFF
TGTGCCAGCTCACAGACCGGAGGAAGCACTGAAGCTTTCTTT
>TRBV7-2|TRBD2|-|TRBJ2-3|15
CASSSTTSGIDTQYF
TGTGCCAGCAGCTCTACTACTAGCGGGATAGATACGCAGTATTTT
>TRBV5-1|TRBD2|-|TRBJ2-5|15
CASSLGTSGEETQYF
TGCGCCAGCAGCTTGGGGACTAGCGGAGAAGAGACCCAGTACTTC
>TRBV28|-|-|TRBJ1-5|13
CASSLLGNQPQHF
TGTGCCAGCAGTTTATTGGGGAATCAGCCCCAGCATTTT
>TRBV4-1|-|once|TRBJ1-5|16
CASSQDSGGGNQPQHF
TGCGCCAGCAGCCAAGATTCCGGGGGCGGCAATCAGCCCCAGCATTTT
>TRBV10-3|TRBD2|few|TRBJ2-1|15
CAISEGLAGVNEQFF
TGTGCCATCAGTGAGGGACTAGCGGGAGTCAATGAGCAGTTCTTC
>TRBV10-3|-|-|TRBJ1-1|16
CAISGDLLGVNTEAFF
TGTGCCATCAGTGGGGACCTCCTGGGGGTGAACACTGAAGCTTTCTTT
>TRBV6-5|-|-|TRBJ2-7|13
CASRPGGHHEQYF
TGTGCCAGCAGACCCGGGGGGCACCACGAGCAGTACTTC
>TRBV7-3|TRBD1|-|TRBJ2-7|15
CASSLGTGVNYEQYF
TGTGCCAGCAGCTTGGGGACAGGGGTTAACTACGAGCAGTACTTC
>TRBV6-5|-|-|TRBJ1-1|15
CASSYNLGGETEAFF
TGTGCCAGCAGTTACAACCTGGGGGGGGAGACTGAAGCTTTCTTT
>TRBV19|-|-|TRBJ1-2|13
CASSIDTWRGYTF
TGTGCCAGTAGTATAGATACCTGGCGTGGCTACACCTTC
>TRBV5-8|-|-|TRBJ2-3|15
CASRRRQDSTDTQYF
TGTGCCAGCAGACGGAGACAGGATAGCACAGATACGCAGTATTTT
>TRBV28|-|-|TRBJ2-5|13
CASSNSLGETQYF
TGTGCCAGCAGTAACTCACTAGGGGAGACCCAGTACTTC
>TRBV5-1|-|once|TRBJ2-7|15
CASSPIGTGSYEQYF
TGCGCCAGCAGCCCGATCGGGACCGGGTCCTACGAGCAGTACTTC
>TRBV6-4|TRBD2|-|TRBJ2-7|15
CASSDSKRDSYEQYF
TGTGCCAGCAGTGACTCGAAGCGGGACTCCTACGAGCAGTACTTC
>TRBV6-1|-|-|TRBJ2-7|14
CASSGKGKVYEQYF
TGTGCCAGCAGTGGCAAAGGGAAGGTCTACGAGCAGTACTTC
>TRBV5-1|TRBD2|-|TRBJ2-7|14
CASSQTSSSYEQYF
TGCGCCAGCAGCCAGACTAGCAGCTCCTACGAGCAGTACTTC
>TRBV5-1|-|-|TRBJ1-1|13
CASSLGGGTEAFF
TGCGCCAGCAGCTTGGGTGGGGGCACTGAAGCTTTCTTT
>TRBV5-1|TRBD1|-|TRBJ2-3|14
CASSSQGATDTQYF
TGCGCCAGCAGCTCACAGGGGGCCACAGATACGCAGTATTTT
>TRBV30|-|-|TRBJ2-1|16
CAWSVEGRPAYNEQFF
TGTGCCTGGAGTGTAGAGGGGAGACCCGCCTACAATGAGCAGTTCTTC
>TRBV20-1|-|few|TRBJ2-5|11
CSATGAETQYF
TGCAGTGCTACAGGGGCAGAGACCCAGTACTTC
>TRBV7-3|-|-|TRBJ2-1|15
CASSFYGGVYNEQFF
TGTGCCAGCAGCTTTTACGGGGGAGTCTACAATGAGCAGTTCTTC
>TRBV2|-|-|TRBJ2-1|14
CASSGWDQSNEQFF
TGTGCCAGCAGTGGGTGGGACCAGTCCAATGAGCAGTTCTTC
>TRBV27|-|few|TRBJ1-6|13
CASASEGWAPLHF
TGTGCCAGCGCTTCAGAAGGGTGGGCACCCCTCCACTTT
>TRBV5-1|-|-|TRBJ2-3|15
CASSLTDSSTDTQYF
TGCGCCAGCAGCTTGACCGATTCTAGCACAGATACGCAGTATTTT
>TRBV28|-|-|TRBJ1-1|13
CASAIRGDTEAFF
TGTGCCAGCGCGATAAGGGGGGACACTGAAGCTTTCTTT
>TRBV10-3|-|few|TRBJ2-2|13
CAIRNRGTGELFF
TGTGCCATCAGGAACCGGGGCACCGGGGAGCTGTTTTTT
>TRBV6-6|-|-|TRBJ2-3|14
CASSYRGAPDTQYF
TGTGCCAGCAGTTATCGCGGGGCCCCAGATACGCAGTATTTT
>TRBV30|TRBD1|-|TRBJ2-2|14
CAWSVGQGAGELFF
TGTGCCTGGAGTGTGGGACAGGGAGCCGGGGAGCTGTTTTTT
>TRBV18|-|once|TRBJ1-5|13
CASSQGSDQPQHF
TGTGCCAGCTCCCAGGGAAGTGATCAGCCCCAGCATTTT
>TRBV19|-|-|TRBJ1-1|14
CASSINGLNTEAFF
TGTGCCAGTAGTATTAACGGCCTGAACACTGAAGCTTTCTTT
>TRBV11-1|-|few|TRBJ2-3|12
CASSLGGDTQYF
TGTGCCAGCAGCTTAGGAGGAGATACGCAGTATTTT
>TRBV29-1|TRBD2|-|TRBJ2-1|15
CSGRLAGDFWNEQFF
TGCAGCGGTAGACTAGCGGGGGATTTCTGGAATGAGCAGTTCTTC